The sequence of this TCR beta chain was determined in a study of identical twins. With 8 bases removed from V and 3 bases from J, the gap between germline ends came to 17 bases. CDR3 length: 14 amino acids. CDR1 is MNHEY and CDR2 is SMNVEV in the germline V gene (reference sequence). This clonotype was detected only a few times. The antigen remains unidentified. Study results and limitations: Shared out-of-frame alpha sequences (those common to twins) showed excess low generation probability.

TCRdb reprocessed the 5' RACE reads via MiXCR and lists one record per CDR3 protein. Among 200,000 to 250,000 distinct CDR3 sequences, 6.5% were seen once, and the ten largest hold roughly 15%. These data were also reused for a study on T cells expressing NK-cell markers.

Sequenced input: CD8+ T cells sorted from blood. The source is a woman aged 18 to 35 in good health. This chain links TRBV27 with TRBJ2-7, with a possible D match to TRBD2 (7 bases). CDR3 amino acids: CASSWGEGGYEQYF. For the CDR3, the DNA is TGTGCCAGCTCCTGGGGGGAGGGGGGCTACGAGCAGTACTTC.